Listed here are 23 T cell receptor beta chains from one sample, sequenced in a study of tumor and adjacent non-tumor tissue in lung cancer. RNA was extracted from bulk tissue without any cell sorting. The normal lung tissue was taken more than 3 cm from the tumor edge. Three rounds of nested PCR, following a modified ARM-PCR protocol, produced the TCRbeta library. TCRdb re-derived calls from the multiplex PCR reads in MiXCR, one entry per CDR3 protein. The sample carries 100,000 or so distinct CDR3 sequences, less than 75% recorded once. Source material: distant non-tumor lung tissue. Receptors were obtained from a man younger than 45 with non-small cell lung cancer.

About this clonotype itself: Mismatch with germline at one junction end may stem from a read error. The gene calls are TRBV11-1 and TRBJ1-1; D is ambiguous. CDR1 SGHAT and CDR2 FQDESV come from the germline V gene (reference sequence). This CDR3 region has 14 residues. The CDR3 DNA reads as TGTACCAGCAGCTGGGCAGCTGTGAATACTGAAGCTTTCTTT. It yields the protein CTSSWAAVNTEAFF.

On this clonotype itself: It is likely a read error, because the conserved phenylalanine at the end of the CDR3 is missing. V usage is TRBV6-6 and J usage is TRBJ1-1; D uncertain. Germline loops: CDR1 MNHNY, CDR2 SVGAGI (reference sequence). The CDR3 runs to 11 residues. Between the trimmed V and J ends, which lost 6 bases and 6 bases, there was a span of 8 bases. The CDR3 DNA sequence: TGTGCCAGCAGCCGGCGAGCTGAAGCTTTCTCT. Translation gives CASSRRAEAFS.

Comment on this clonotype: A much bigger clone sits one base away, suggesting this may be a read error. The chain is built from TRBV12-3 or TRBV12-4 and TRBJ1-6; possible D gene TRBD1, 6 bases. The CDR3 length is 15 residues. Here the CDR3 DNA reads TGTACCAGCAGTTTATCAGGGGAGGGGAATTCACCCCTCCACTTT. It specifies CTSSLSGEGNSPLHF.

On this clonotype: A much larger clone differs by one base, so this may be a read error. Since the CDR3 does not end with the conserved phenylalanine or tryptophan, this likely comes from a read error. It is unclear where the CDR3 begins or ends on the DNA, so no DNA is shown, and the CDR3 is as TCRdb lists it. This chain joins TRBV12-3 or TRBV12-4 and TRBJ1-2. A total of 8 residues make up the CDR3, ends included. CDR3 residues: CASSLVDL.

Details on this clonotype: The final CDR3 position lacks the conserved phenylalanine or tryptophan, pointing to a likely read error. The genes are TRBV11-2 and TRBJ2-1, with D maybe TRBD2 (5 bases). The CDR3 runs 12 residues. CDR1 and CDR2 from the germline V gene are SGHAT and FQNNGV. CDR3 region: CTSGFRPDEQFL. In DNA, the CDR3 is TGTACCAGCGGATTTCGGCCGGACGAGCAGTTCCTC.

The sample holds a few counts of this clonotype. This chain uses TRBV20-1 with TRBJ2-5; either TRBD1 or TRBD2 may supply D (5 bases each). Germline V gene lookup returns CDR1 DFQATT and CDR2 SNEGSKA (reference sequence). Trimming left V 1 base short and J 1 base short, with 13 bases between. This CDR3 is built from 15 residues. The DNA for the CDR3 is TGCAGTGCTAGAGTAGGGACCCCCGGCCAAGAGACCCAGTACTTC. Its protein is CSARVGTPGQETQYF.

With regard to this clonotype: This sequence may be a read error, since a much larger clone differs from it by one base. The genes are TRBV6-6 and TRBJ2-5; unclear D gene. Germline-derived CDR1 and CDR2 are MNHNY and SVGAGI (reference sequence). This CDR3 region has 10 residues. The CDR3 DNA sequence: TGTGCCAGCAGGAAAGAGACCCGGTACTTC. Protein product: CASRKETRYF.

The chain combines TRBV11-2 with TRBJ1-6, with D hard to call. The ends were cut back, 2 bases at V and 8 bases at J, with 10 bases in the middle. Germline-derived CDR1 and CDR2 are SGHAT and FQNNGV. The CDR3 is 14 amino acids. CDR3 DNA sequence: TGTGCCAGCAGCTTAAGTAGTCCCGATTCACCCCTCCACTTT. Translated, it gives CASSLSSPDSPLHF. Variable domain in full (rest from reference TRBV11-2 and TRBJ1-6): EAGVAQSPRYKIIEKRQSVAFWCNPISGHATLYWYQQILGQGPKLLIQFQNNGVVDDSQLPKDRFSAERLKGVDSTLKIQPAKLEDSAVYLCASSLSSPDSPLHFGNGTRLTVT.

This chain links TRBV28 with TRBJ2-1; the match to TRBD2 covers 13 bases. This CDR3 comprises 19 residues. Germline-derived CDR1 and CDR2 are MDHEN and SYDVKM. The junction had 16 bases not matched to a gene; V was cut back by 2 bases and J by 9 bases. CDR3 loop: CASSLAPTSGRYHEGEQFF. Here the CDR3 DNA reads TGTGCCAGCAGTTTAGCCCCGACTAGCGGGAGGTACCATGAGGGTGAGCAGTTCTTC.

To note about this clonotype: This is likely a read error, given that the CDR3 carries no conserved phenylalanine or tryptophan at its end. The V gene is TRBV7-9, the J gene TRBJ2-5; no clear D gene. CDR1 SEHNR and CDR2 FQNEAQ come from the germline V gene (reference sequence). CDR3 length equals 14 residues. V shed 1 base and J shed 5 bases, with 11 bases lying between them. The CDR3 region has the DNA TGTGCCAGCAGCTTAGAGGAGACGTTGGAGACCCAGTACATC. Protein: CASSLEETLETQYI.

Note on this clonotype: This may be a read error: a much more frequent sequence differs by one nucleotide. The rearrangement joins TRBV20-1 to TRBJ2-1; 9 positions agree with TRBD1. Germline V lookup: CDR1 DFQATT, CDR2 SNEGSKA (reference sequence). V was pared by 7 bases and J by 5 bases, with 12 bases of the junction left unmatched. The CDR3 is made up of 15 amino acids. The chain's CDR3 is CSVEGQGDSHNEQFF. CDR3 bases: TGCAGTGTTGAGGGACAGGGAGATTCCCACAATGAGCAGTTCTTC.

Details on this clonotype: Because the CDR3 is missing its conserved closing phenylalanine or tryptophan, this is likely a read error. The V and J genes are TRBV12-3 or TRBV12-4 and TRBJ1-5; 7 bases align to TRBD1. Unmatched junction bases numbered 7, after V lost 1 base and J lost 4 bases. This CDR3 comprises 16 residues. CDR3 residues: CASSLDVTGLNQPQHL. Here the CDR3 DNA reads TGTGCCAGCAGTTTAGATGTGACAGGGCTTAATCAGCCCCAGCATCTT.

With regard to this clonotype: A read error may explain this, as a much larger clone is one base away. V usage is TRBV6-1 and J usage is TRBJ2-2; the match to TRBD1 covers 10 bases. The germline CDR1 and CDR2 sequences are MNHNS and SASEGT. The CDR3 totals 16 residues. Germline trimming cut 5 bases from V and 2 bases from J; bases unmatched to any gene: 5. For the CDR3, the DNA is TGTGCCAGCAGTCCCTGGACAGGGGGAAACACCGGGGAGCTGTTTTTT. Encoded protein: CASSPWTGGNTGELFF.

A note on this clonotype: One end of the junction does not line up with germline, which may come from a read error. This chain uses TRBV11-3 with TRBJ2-7; 10 nucleotides line up with TRBD1. Germline CDR1 reads SGHNT; CDR2 reads YENEEA. The CDR3 covers 14 residues. The DNA for the CDR3 is TGTGCCAGCAGCATAGGGACAGGGGTGTACGAACAGTACTTC. This encodes CASSIGTGVYEQYF.

In its sample, this clonotype was seen once. The rearrangement uses TRBV6-5 and TRBJ1-2; weak D call: TRBD1 (6 bases). The CDR3 runs 15 residues. From germline, CDR1 is MNHEY and CDR2 SVGAGI. V lost 2 bases and J 3 bases, leaving 13 bases between the germline ends. In nucleotides, the CDR3 is TGTGCCAGCAGTTACAGGGGGGGCGCGTACTATGGCTACACCTTC. As protein: CASSYRGGAYYGYTF.

V usage is TRBV6-1 and J usage is TRBJ2-7; no firm D call. Germline lookup yields CDR1 MNHNS and CDR2 SASEGT. V was shortened by 2 bases and J by 2 bases, with 1 base between the two germline ends. This CDR3 is built from 11 residues. CDR3 amino acids: CASSEPYEQYF. In DNA form, the CDR3 reads TGTGCCAGCAGTGAACCCTACGAGCAGTACTTC.

On this clonotype itself: An end of the junction differs from the germline gene, which may be a read error. The V gene is TRBV10-2, the J gene TRBJ1-6; D not resolved. This CDR3 has 13 amino acids. Germline V gene sequence: CDR1 WSHSY, CDR2 SAAADI. CDR3 nucleotides: TGCGCCAGCAGTGAACATGGTAATTCGCCCCTCCACTTT. Translation gives CASSEHGNSPLHF.

This clonotype was seen repeatedly, ten times or more. The chain carries TRBV20-1 and TRBJ2-3, with D unresolved. The CDR3 length is 10 residues. Trimming took 5 bases from V and 6 from J, leaving 6 bases between them. Germline assignment: CDR1 DFQATT and CDR2 SNEGSKA (reference sequence). CDR3 DNA: TGCAGTGCTCTCCGGGATACGCAGTATTTT. It encodes CSALRDTQYF.

V gene TRBV7-9 combines with J gene TRBJ2-7; D may match TRBD1 or TRBD2 (5 bases each). This CDR3 contains 14 residues. The V and J ends lost 1 base and 6 bases respectively, with 13 bases between them. CDR1 is SEHNR and CDR2 is FQNEAQ in the germline V gene (reference sequence). The CDR3 spells CASSLDHGGGEQYF. Here the CDR3 DNA reads TGTGCCAGCAGCTTAGATCATGGGGGTGGCGAGCAGTACTTC.

Details on this clonotype: Compared with germline, one end of the junction differs, possibly owing to a read error. The rearrangement uses TRBV4-2 and TRBJ2-5; a weak D match, TRBD2 (7 bases). This CDR3 is built from 15 residues. CDR1 LGHNA and CDR2 YNFKEQ come from the germline V gene. The CDR3 DNA reads as TGTGCCAGTAGCCAAGAGGGGGGGGGGCGAGAGACCCAGTACTTC. The encoded protein is CASSQEGGGRETQYF.

This clonotype was picked up a small number of times. The junction and the germline gene differ at one end; a read error may be behind it. CDR3 sequence reads: CASSQAELTGGDHEQFF. The CDR3 DNA sequence: TGTGCCAGCAGCCAAGCAGAACTAACGGGGGGGGACCATGAGCAATTCTTC. The rearrangement joins TRBV16 to TRBJ2-1, with 8 bases aligning to TRBD2. Germline values: CDR1 KGHSY, CDR2 FQNENV. The length of the CDR3 is 17 residues.

Worth noting for this clonotype: The junction differs from germline at one of its ends, possibly a read error. This chain uses TRBV10-3 with TRBJ2-2, with D possibly TRBD2 on 6 matching bases. The CDR3 spans 12 residues. Germline V CDR1 and CDR2: ENHRY, SYGVKD. The CDR3 bases are TGTGCCATCAATATTCCGGGCGGGGATCTGTTTTTT. Protein product: CAINIPGGDLFF.

Regarding this clonotype: This could be a read error, since a much larger clone is one nucleotide away. V usage is TRBV20-1 and J usage is TRBJ2-5; TRBD1 is a possible D gene (6 bases). The CDR3 totals 14 residues. Germline assignment: CDR1 DFQATT and CDR2 SNEGSKA (reference sequence). Deletions cut 2 bases from V and 0 bases from J, with 10 bases between. The CDR3 nucleotides read TGCAGTGCTAGAAGGCCAGGGGACCAAGAGACCCAGTACTTC. It is translated as CSARRPGDQETQYF.